Below are 25 T cell receptor beta chains sequenced from a single sample in a study of T cell responses to AZD1222 COVID-19 vaccine. TCRdb's copy holds only in-frame clones and misses some; the assay was immunoSEQ multiplex PCR. The table shows 150,000 or so clones, with more than 85% occurring only once. The material was peripheral blood, obtained 28 days after the second AZD1222 dose. The source of these receptors is an adult who received the AZD1222 COVID-19 vaccine.

This chain links TRBV28 with TRBJ2-2; D unclear. Trimming removed 5 bases from V and 6 bases from J, with 10 bases in between. Germline values: CDR1 MDHEN, CDR2 SYDVKM. The CDR3 has 13 residues. CDR3 in DNA: TGTGCCAGCAGTGCCCTTGGGCCCGGGGAGCTGTTTTTT. As protein: CASSALGPGELFF.

Only one count was recorded for this clone. V and J are TRBV11-2 and TRBJ2-5, with 7 bases that match TRBD1. The ends lost 5 bases at V and 2 bases at J; junction bases unmatched: 8. Per the germline V gene, CDR1 is SGHAT and CDR2 is FQNNGV. CDR3 length equals 15 residues. The CDR3 loop reads CASSPGQRRQETQYF. DNA for the CDR3: TGTGCCAGCAGCCCGGGACAGCGGCGGCAAGAGACCCAGTACTTC.

The chain uses TRBV3-1 (or the pseudogene TRBV3-2) and TRBJ1-5, with D uncertain. The CDR3 sequence is 13 residues long. CDR1 is LGHDT, CDR2 YNNKEL, per germline (reference sequence). Trimming left V 1 base short and J 6 bases short, with 7 bases between. The CDR3 protein is CASSQGNGQPQHF. The CDR3 DNA follows: TGTGCCAGCAGCCAAGGAAATGGTCAGCCCCAGCATTTT.

CDR3: CASTPRQRVDYNEQFF. CDR3 sequence (DNA): TGTGCCAGTACCCCTCGACAGAGGGTGGACTACAATGAGCAGTTCTTC. J is TRBJ2-1 and V is TRBV19; D tentatively reads TRBD1 or TRBD2 (5 bases each). This CDR3 is 16 amino acids long. Between the trimmed V and J ends, which lost 7 bases and 3 bases, there was a span of 19 bases. Germline V gene lookup returns CDR1 LNHDA and CDR2 SQIVND (reference sequence).

The V call is TRBV2, the J call TRBJ1-4; tentative D call: TRBD1 (6 bases). Trimming took 4 bases from V and 8 from J, leaving 23 bases between them. This CDR3 is built from 17 residues. The germline gives CDR1 SNHLY, CDR2 FYNNEI. The CDR3 protein is CASSGRGTGTPYEKLFF. The CDR3 DNA is TGTGCCAGCAGTGGAAGGGGGACCGGGACACCTTACGAAAAACTGTTTTTT.

The chain joins TRBV29-1 to TRBJ1-2; possible D gene TRBD1, 6 bases. The CDR3 covers 13 residues. V dropped 6 bases and J dropped 7 bases, with 18 bases sitting between them. Germline CDR1 SQVTM, CDR2 ANQGSEA. CDR3 loop: CSVPPGESGGYTF. CDR3 in DNA: TGCAGCGTCCCCCCAGGGGAATCGGGTGGCTACACCTTC.

Note on this clone: Other DNA sequences in the same sample also yield this CDR3. The CDR3 DNA reads as TGTGCCAGCAGCTTAGGGTCGGGCAGCTCCTACGAGCAGTACTTC. Amino acids: CASSLGSGSSYEQYF. The V gene is TRBV11-2, the J gene TRBJ2-7; D gene ambiguous. The CDR3 runs to 15 residues. Trimming took off 1 base at V and 0 bases at J, with 10 bases between the two ends. Germline CDR1 is SGHAT and CDR2 is FQNNGV. Filled out from reference TRBV11-2 and TRBJ2-7, the complete variable domain reads EAGVAQSPRYKIIEKRQSVAFWCNPISGHATLYWYQQILGQGPKLLIQFQNNGVVDDSQLPKDRFSAERLKGVDSTLKIQPAKLEDSAVYLCASSLGSGSSYEQYFGPGTRLTVT.

The J gene is TRBJ2-3, the V gene TRBV10-3; 8 bases line up with TRBD2. The CDR3 has 14 residues. Per the germline V gene, CDR1 is ENHRY and CDR2 is SYGVKD. V gave up 8 bases and J gave up 2 bases; unmatched junction bases: 6. In DNA form, the CDR3 reads TGTGCCATCGGCTTAGCGGGGTCCACAGATACGCAGTATTTT. Its translation is CAIGLAGSTDTQYF.

The rearrangement joins TRBV5-1 to TRBJ2-1; D is undetermined. Trimming removed 3 bases from V and 0 bases from J, with 10 bases in between. Germline assignment: CDR1 SGHRS and CDR2 YFSETQ. The CDR3 is made up of 15 amino acids. This CDR3 is CASSWTESSYNEQFF. CDR3 nucleotide sequence: TGCGCCAGCAGCTGGACGGAGAGCTCCTACAATGAGCAGTTCTTC.

The chain links TRBV11-2 to TRBJ1-5, with D uncertain. V shed 1 base and J shed 4 bases, with 5 bases lying between them. Germline V gene sequence: CDR1 SGHAT, CDR2 FQNNGV. The CDR3 has 13 amino acids. CDR3 nucleotides: TGTGCCAGCAGCTTAGGCCCGAATCAGCCCCAGCATTTT. The encoded protein is CASSLGPNQPQHF.

The chain has TRBV19 and TRBJ2-7; the D is unclear. The CDR3 loop spans 15 amino acids. Trimming left V 2 bases short and J 1 base short, with 12 bases between. The germline V gene has CDR1 LNHDA and CDR2 SQIVND (reference sequence). The CDR3 reads CASSISPVGSYEQYF. CDR3 coding DNA: TGTGCCAGTAGTATATCTCCAGTGGGGTCCTACGAGCAGTACTTC.

The V gene is TRBV18, the J gene TRBJ2-3, with D tentatively TRBD2 (5 bases). Per the germline V gene, CDR1 is KGHSH and CDR2 is LQKENI. The V gene lost 3 bases and the J gene lost 5 bases, with 21 bases spanning the gap. The CDR3 spans 17 residues. CDR3 DNA: TGTGCCAGCTCACCTGCGGGCTTTTCGGGGTTGGTAGATACGCAGTATTTT. It translates to CASSPAGFSGLVDTQYF.

The chain combines TRBV10-1 with TRBJ2-7; 9 bases match TRBD1. This CDR3 has 15 amino acids. Germline CDR1 reads WNHNN; CDR2 reads SYGVQD (reference sequence). The V gene end was trimmed by 4 bases and the J gene end by 3 bases; junction bases not matched to a gene: 7. Written as DNA, the CDR3 is TGCGCCAGCAGTGTCGGACAGGGGATAAACTACGAGCAGTACTTC. This gives the protein CASSVGQGINYEQYF.

The rearrangement uses TRBV11-2 and TRBJ2-1; 7 positions agree with TRBD1. Trimming at V came to 4 bases and at J to 4 bases, leaving 7 bases not matched to a gene. The germline gives CDR1 SGHAT, CDR2 FQNNGV. This CDR3 region has 15 residues. CDR3 DNA sequence: TGTGCCAGCAGCTCCAGACAGGGTGGGTACAATGAGCAGTTCTTC. Protein sequence: CASSSRQGGYNEQFF. The full variable domain, rest sourced from reference TRBV11-2 and TRBJ2-1, is EAGVAQSPRYKIIEKRQSVAFWCNPISGHATLYWYQQILGQGPKLLIQFQNNGVVDDSQLPKDRFSAERLKGVDSTLKIQPAKLEDSAVYLCASSSRQGGYNEQFFGPGTRLTVL.

In this sample, this clone turned up once. The J gene is TRBJ2-7, the V gene TRBV3-1 (or the pseudogene TRBV3-2), with unresolved D. Between the trimmed V and J ends, which lost 4 bases and 0 bases, there was a span of 4 bases. The CDR3 is made up of 12 amino acids. Germline CDR1 and CDR2: LGHDT and YNNKEL (reference sequence). CDR3 region: CASSPSSYEQYF. For the CDR3, the DNA is TGTGCCAGCAGCCCCAGCTCCTACGAGCAGTACTTC.

This clone showed up just once. The genes are TRBV15 and TRBJ1-4, with unresolved D. The CDR3 is 14 amino acids. The V gene lost 0 bases and the J gene lost 7 bases, with 9 bases spanning the gap. The germline V gene has CDR1 LNHNV and CDR2 YYDKDF (reference sequence). The chain's CDR3 is CATSRERLAEKLFF. CDR3 nucleotides: TGTGCCACCAGCAGAGAGAGGTTGGCTGAAAAACTGTTTTTT.

This chain uses TRBV7-2 with TRBJ1-1; 10 nucleotides match TRBD1. The V gene end was trimmed by 5 bases and the J gene end by 2 bases; junction bases not matched to a gene: 5. In germline, CDR1 is SGHTA, CDR2 FQGNSA. CDR3 length: 15 amino acids. The CDR3: CASSRTGGENTEAFF. DNA for the CDR3: TGTGCCAGCAGCCGGACAGGGGGTGAAAACACTGAAGCTTTCTTT. Filled out from reference TRBV7-2 and TRBJ1-1, the complete variable domain reads GAGVSQSPSNKVTEKGKDVELRCDPISGHTALYWYRQSLGQGLEFLIYFQGNSAPDKSGLPSDRFSAERTGGSVSTLTIQRTQQEDSAVYLCASSRTGGENTEAFFGQGTRLTVV.

The genes are TRBV29-1 and TRBJ2-7; TRBD1 agrees at 8 bases. The CDR3 runs 13 residues. Trimming took 4 bases from V and 1 from J; bases not matched to a gene: 3. Germline V gene data show CDR1 as SQVTM and CDR2 as ANQGSEA. The CDR3 loop reads CSVGGTGSYEQYF. CDR3 DNA: TGCAGCGTTGGAGGGACAGGATCCTACGAGCAGTACTTC.

The genes are TRBV2 and TRBJ1-6; D is undetermined. Trimming stripped 3 bases from V and 9 bases from J, with 12 bases between. Germline CDR1 reads SNHLY; CDR2 reads FYNNEI. The CDR3 runs 14 residues. The CDR3 is CASSERRYVSPLHF. CDR3 coding DNA: TGTGCCAGCAGTGAGAGGAGGTATGTTTCACCCCTCCACTTT.

The CDR3 nucleotides read TGTGCCAGCACCGAGACTAGCGGGAACACCGGGGAGCTGTTTTTT. This encodes CASTETSGNTGELFF. The chain uses TRBV28 and TRBJ2-2; 9 positions match TRBD2. This CDR3 is built from 15 residues. Germline V gene lookup returns CDR1 MDHEN and CDR2 SYDVKM. Trimming cost V 7 bases and J 1 base; bases outside gene matches: 4.

In its sample, this clone was seen once. The chain recombines TRBV23-1 with TRBJ1-5, with TRBD1 as a possible D gene (6 bases). TRBV23-1 qualifies as an ORF whose function is uncertain. The CDR3 is made up of 15 amino acids. Between the trimmed V and J ends, which lost 3 bases and 4 bases, there was a span of 13 bases. Written as DNA, the CDR3 is TGCGCCAGCAGTCACACGGACAGCCGGAATCAGCCCCAGCATTTT. Translating gives CASSHTDSRNQPQHF.

The J gene is TRBJ1-4, the V gene TRBV9; D is unresolved. Germline V gene lookup returns CDR1 SGDLS and CDR2 YYNGEE. This CDR3 comprises 13 residues. Trimming shortened V by 3 bases and J by 0 bases, and 3 bases separated the two germline ends. The CDR3 DNA reads TGTGCCAGCAGCGCCGCAACTAATGAAAAACTGTTTTTT. This codes for CASSAATNEKLFF.

The chain joins TRBV5-1 to TRBJ2-2, with no clear D. This CDR3 is built from 14 residues. The V end was cut by 0 bases, the J end by 7 bases, with 10 bases between. The V gene's germline CDR1 is SGHRS and CDR2 YFSETQ. The CDR3 DNA follows: TGCGCCAGCAGCTTGGGTGGGGTCGGCGGGGAGCTGTTTTTT. Amino acids: CASSLGGVGGELFF.

The chain couples TRBV5-1 to TRBJ2-5, with D uncertain. V was shortened by 2 bases and J by 1 base, with 12 bases between the two germline ends. The CDR3 covers 15 residues. Germline CDR1 SGHRS, CDR2 YFSETQ. The CDR3 sequence is CASSLDLQFQETQYF. The CDR3 DNA follows: TGCGCCAGCAGCTTAGATCTGCAGTTCCAAGAGACCCAGTACTTC. Together with reference TRBV5-1 and TRBJ2-5, the CDR3 gives the full variable domain: KAGVTQTPRYLIKTRGQQVTLSCSPISGHRSVSWYQQTPGQGLQFLFEYFSETQRNKGNFPGRFSGRQFSNSRSEMNVSTLELGDSALYLCASSLDLQFQETQYFGPGTRLLVL.

In DNA form, the CDR3 reads TGTGCCAGCAGCGAGGCAGGGTCATCCGGAAACACCATATATTTT. As protein: CASSEAGSSGNTIYF. This chain joins TRBV9 and TRBJ1-3, with TRBD1 as a possible D gene (5 bases). The length of the CDR3 is 15 residues. V was trimmed by 3 bases and J by 4 bases, leaving 14 bases between them. Germline V lookup: CDR1 SGDLS, CDR2 YYNGEE.